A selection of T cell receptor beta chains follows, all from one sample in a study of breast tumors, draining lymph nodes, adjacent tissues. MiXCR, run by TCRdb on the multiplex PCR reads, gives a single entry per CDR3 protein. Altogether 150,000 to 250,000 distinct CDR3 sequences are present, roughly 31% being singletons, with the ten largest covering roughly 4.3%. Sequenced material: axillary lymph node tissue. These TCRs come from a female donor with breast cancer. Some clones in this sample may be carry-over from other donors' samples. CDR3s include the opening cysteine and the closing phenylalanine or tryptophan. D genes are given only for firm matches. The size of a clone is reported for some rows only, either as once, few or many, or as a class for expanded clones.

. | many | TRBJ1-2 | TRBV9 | TGTGCCAGCAGCGCCGGGACGGACCCCTATGGCTACACCTTC | CASSAGTDPYGYTF
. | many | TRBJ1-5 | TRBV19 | TGTGCCAGTAGTATAGGAGGGAGACAGAGGCAGCCCCAGCATTTT | CASSIGGRQRQPQHF
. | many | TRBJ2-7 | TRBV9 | TGTGCCAGCAGCGTGCAACAGGGCTACGAGCAGTACTTC | CASSVQQGYEQYF
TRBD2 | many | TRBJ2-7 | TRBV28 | TGTGCCAGCAGTTCCCTAGCGGGACTGCAGTACTTC | CASSSLAGLQYF
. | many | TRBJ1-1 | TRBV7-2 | TGTGCCAGCAGCTTCGGAATTTTGAACACTGAAGCTTTCTTT | CASSFGILNTEAFF
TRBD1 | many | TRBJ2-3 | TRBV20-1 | TGCAGTGCCGGGCTCCCGGAGGGACAGGCGTCGACAGATACGCAGTATTTT | CSAGLPEGQASTDTQYF
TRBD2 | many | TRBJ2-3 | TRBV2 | TGTGCCAGCGTCCCGGGGGGGAAGCGAAACCCCTCGAGCACAGATACGCAGTATTTT | CASVPGGKRNPSSTDTQYF
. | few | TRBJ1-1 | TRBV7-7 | TGTGCTAGCAGCCAGGTGGGTTCCGTGAACACTGAAGCTTTCTTT | CASSQVGSVNTEAFF
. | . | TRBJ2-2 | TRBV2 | TGTGCCAGCAGTGAAGCGCAGGGAAACACCGGGGAGCTGTTTTTT | CASSEAQGNTGELFF
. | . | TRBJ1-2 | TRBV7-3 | TGTGCCAGCAGCTTAGCACTCCGGAGCGATGGCTACACCTTC | CASSLALRSDGYTF
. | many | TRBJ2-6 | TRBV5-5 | TGTGCCAGCAGTCGACAGGCCTCCTCTGGGGCCAACGTCCTGACTTTC | CASSRQASSGANVLTF
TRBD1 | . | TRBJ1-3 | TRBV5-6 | TGTGCCAGCAGCGCGAGCACAGGGGGGACCATATATTTT | CASSASTGGTIYF
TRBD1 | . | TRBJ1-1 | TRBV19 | TGTGCCAGTAGTCGCACCCGGACAGGGTGGGACACTGAAGCTTTCTTT | CASSRTRTGWDTEAFF
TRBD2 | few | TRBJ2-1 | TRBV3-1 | TGTGCCAGCAGCCCCAACGCGGGGGGGGCTTACAATGAGCAGTTCTTC | CASSPNAGGAYNEQFF
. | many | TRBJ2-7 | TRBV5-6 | TGTGCCAGCAGCTTGACTAGTTTCTACGAGCAGTACTTC | CASSLTSFYEQYF
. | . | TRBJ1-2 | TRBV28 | TGTGCCAGCAGTTTGCCGGGGGGCTCCTATGGCTACATCTTC | CASSLPGGSYGYIF
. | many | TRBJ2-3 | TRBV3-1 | TGTGCCAGCAGCCATATTAGCGGAGATACGCAGTATTTT | CASSHISGDTQYF
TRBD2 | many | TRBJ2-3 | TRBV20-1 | TGCAGTGCTAGAGGAACGGCGGGACTATCGTCCCGGGCAGATACGCAGTATTTT | CSARGTAGLSSRADTQYF
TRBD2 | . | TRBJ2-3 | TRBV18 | TGTGCCAGCTCATCCCGGACTAGCGGGGCGGATACGCAGTATTTT | CASSSRTSGADTQYF
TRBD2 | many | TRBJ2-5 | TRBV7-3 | TGTGCCAGCAGCTTGGGACTAGCAGTACAAGAGACCCAGTACTTC | CASSLGLAVQETQYF
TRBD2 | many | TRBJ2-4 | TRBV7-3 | TGTGCCAGCAGCTTAACTGGCGGGGGGGTAACCAAAAACATTCAGTACTTC | CASSLTGGGVTKNIQYF
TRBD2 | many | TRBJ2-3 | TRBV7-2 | TGTGCCAGCAGACTAGCGGCGACAGATACGCAGTATTTT | CASRLAATDTQYF
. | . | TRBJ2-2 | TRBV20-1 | TGCAGTGCTAGTTGGTCGGGCACCGGGGAGCTGTTTTTT | CSASWSGTGELFF
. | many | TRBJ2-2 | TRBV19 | TGTGCCAGTTCAGGGCCGGGAGTCCCCGGGGAGCTGTTTTTT | CASSGPGVPGELFF
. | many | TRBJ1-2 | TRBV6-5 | TGTGCCAGCAGTTCGGGACACAACTATGGCTACACCTTC | CASSSGHNYGYTF
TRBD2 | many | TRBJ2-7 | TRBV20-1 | TGCAGTGCTACCCCCGGGGCGGGAGCAGACGAGCAGTACTTC | CSATPGAGADEQYF
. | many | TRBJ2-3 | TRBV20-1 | TGCAGTGCTAGAGATGGGACTGACGGATGGACAGATACGCAGTATTTT | CSARDGTDGWTDTQYF
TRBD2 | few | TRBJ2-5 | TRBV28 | TGTGCCAGCAGCCTCGGGACTAGCGGGAGTTCGGAGACCCAGTACTTC | CASSLGTSGSSETQYF
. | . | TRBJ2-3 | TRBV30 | TGTGCCTGGAGTCGGGCAGGGGGGGCAGATACGCAGTATTTT | CAWSRAGGADTQYF
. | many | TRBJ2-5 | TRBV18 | TGTGCCAGCTCACCAGTTGGGTTCCGAGAGACCCAGTACTTC | CASSPVGFRETQYF